Reported below is one TCR beta chain. No antigen is known for it. This specimen comes from a study of CD8+CD57+ T cells in acquired aplastic anemia. About the research overall: Around 3.5 ug was the average amount of DNA from sorted CD4+ and CD8+ cells. Mean read depth for CD4+ cells from healthy donors was 9 million to 13 million.

The V gene's germline CDR1 is DFQATT and CDR2 SNEGSKA (reference sequence). Trimming pared 0 bases from V and 2 bases from J, leaving 11 bases between. The CDR3 has 15 residues. TCR beta VDJ and CDR3 profiling used genomic DNA as template. TCRdb reanalysed the reads using MiXCR and keeps one entry per CDR3 protein. The repertoire holds around 51,000 distinct CDR3 sequences, with about two thirds as singletons. Overall study findings and caveats: Both patients and controls carried the same twenty-nine CD8+ CDR3 sequences.

The sequence came from a human donor in good health, serving as a control. V usage is TRBV20-1 and J usage is TRBJ1-5, with D maybe TRBD1 (5 bases). The sample taken for sequencing was sorted CD4+, CD8+, or CD8+CD57+ T cells (not recorded which) from PBMCs. Written as DNA, the CDR3 is TGCAGTGCTAGAGATTTCAGGGAAGGCAATCAGCCCCAGCATTTT. The encoded protein is CSARDFREGNQPQHF.